The rows below give T cell receptor beta chains drawn from one sample of a study of shared clonotypes between healthy human individuals. Clones were sequenced by immunoSEQ multiplex PCR, and TCRdb holds only the in-frame ones, with some missing. Here the sample spans about 530,000 clones, 96% being singletons. Sequencing was carried out using naive CD4+ T cells sorted from blood. All receptors derive from a woman in her 30s in good health. Each CDR3 is given with its conserved first and last residue. Fields, in order: V gene, clone size, D gene, J gene, CDR3 protein, CDR3 DNA. D genes are given only for firm matches. Rows may omit the clone size; those that give it use once, few, many or a size class.

>TRBV5-1|-|TRBD2|TRBJ2-1
CASSSAGGRANNEQFF
TGCGCCAGCAGCTCGGCCGGCGGGAGGGCCAACAATGAGCAGTTCTTC
>TRBV6-5|-|-|TRBJ2-7
CASAAWDSYEQYF
TGTGCCAGCGCCGCCTGGGATTCCTACGAGCAGTACTTC
>TRBV4-1|-|-|TRBJ1-2
CASSPPQWLVYGYTF
TGCGCCAGCAGTCCCCCGCAGTGGCTGGTCTATGGCTACACCTTC
>TRBV7-2|-|-|TRBJ1-3
CASSFAGMGNTIYF
TGTGCCAGCAGCTTCGCCGGGATGGGAAACACCATATATTTT
>TRBV9|-|TRBD1|TRBJ1-4
CASSVGVDRGFKKLFF
TGTGCCAGCAGCGTCGGAGTGGACAGGGGATTTAAAAAACTGTTTTTT
>TRBV19|-|-|TRBJ2-7
CASSTYYSVESSYEQYF
TGTGCCAGTAGTACCTATTATAGCGTTGAGAGCTCCTACGAGCAGTACTTC
>TRBV10-3|-|-|TRBJ2-1
CAITPSGGVYNEQFF
TGTGCCATCACTCCTTCAGGGGGGGTCTACAATGAGCAGTTCTTC
>TRBV30|-|TRBD2|TRBJ2-1
CAWSAPLAGGPREQFF
TGTGCCTGGAGTGCACCTCTAGCGGGAGGGCCCCGTGAGCAGTTCTTC
>TRBV4-1|-|TRBD1|TRBJ1-1
CASSQGTGGSTEAFF
TGCGCCAGCAGCCAAGGGACAGGGGGATCCACTGAAGCTTTCTTT
>TRBV27|-|TRBD1|TRBJ2-7
CASSVRQGIVEQYF
TGTGCCAGCAGTGTCCGACAGGGAATCGTCGAGCAGTACTTC
>TRBV19|once|-|TRBJ2-3
CASNHPPTDTQYF
TGTGCCAGTAATCATCCCCCCACAGATACGCAGTATTTT
>TRBV19|-|-|TRBJ2-3
CASSRSRRGGTDTQYF
TGTGCCAGTAGCCGGAGCCGCAGGGGAGGCACAGATACGCAGTATTTT
>TRBV2|-|-|TRBJ2-2
CASSGVSHTGELFF
TGTGCCAGCAGTGGGGTATCTCACACCGGGGAGCTGTTTTTT
>TRBV10-2|-|-|TRBJ1-5
CASRIFGDSNQPQHF
TGCGCCAGCAGAATCTTTGGAGATAGCAATCAGCCCCAGCATTTT